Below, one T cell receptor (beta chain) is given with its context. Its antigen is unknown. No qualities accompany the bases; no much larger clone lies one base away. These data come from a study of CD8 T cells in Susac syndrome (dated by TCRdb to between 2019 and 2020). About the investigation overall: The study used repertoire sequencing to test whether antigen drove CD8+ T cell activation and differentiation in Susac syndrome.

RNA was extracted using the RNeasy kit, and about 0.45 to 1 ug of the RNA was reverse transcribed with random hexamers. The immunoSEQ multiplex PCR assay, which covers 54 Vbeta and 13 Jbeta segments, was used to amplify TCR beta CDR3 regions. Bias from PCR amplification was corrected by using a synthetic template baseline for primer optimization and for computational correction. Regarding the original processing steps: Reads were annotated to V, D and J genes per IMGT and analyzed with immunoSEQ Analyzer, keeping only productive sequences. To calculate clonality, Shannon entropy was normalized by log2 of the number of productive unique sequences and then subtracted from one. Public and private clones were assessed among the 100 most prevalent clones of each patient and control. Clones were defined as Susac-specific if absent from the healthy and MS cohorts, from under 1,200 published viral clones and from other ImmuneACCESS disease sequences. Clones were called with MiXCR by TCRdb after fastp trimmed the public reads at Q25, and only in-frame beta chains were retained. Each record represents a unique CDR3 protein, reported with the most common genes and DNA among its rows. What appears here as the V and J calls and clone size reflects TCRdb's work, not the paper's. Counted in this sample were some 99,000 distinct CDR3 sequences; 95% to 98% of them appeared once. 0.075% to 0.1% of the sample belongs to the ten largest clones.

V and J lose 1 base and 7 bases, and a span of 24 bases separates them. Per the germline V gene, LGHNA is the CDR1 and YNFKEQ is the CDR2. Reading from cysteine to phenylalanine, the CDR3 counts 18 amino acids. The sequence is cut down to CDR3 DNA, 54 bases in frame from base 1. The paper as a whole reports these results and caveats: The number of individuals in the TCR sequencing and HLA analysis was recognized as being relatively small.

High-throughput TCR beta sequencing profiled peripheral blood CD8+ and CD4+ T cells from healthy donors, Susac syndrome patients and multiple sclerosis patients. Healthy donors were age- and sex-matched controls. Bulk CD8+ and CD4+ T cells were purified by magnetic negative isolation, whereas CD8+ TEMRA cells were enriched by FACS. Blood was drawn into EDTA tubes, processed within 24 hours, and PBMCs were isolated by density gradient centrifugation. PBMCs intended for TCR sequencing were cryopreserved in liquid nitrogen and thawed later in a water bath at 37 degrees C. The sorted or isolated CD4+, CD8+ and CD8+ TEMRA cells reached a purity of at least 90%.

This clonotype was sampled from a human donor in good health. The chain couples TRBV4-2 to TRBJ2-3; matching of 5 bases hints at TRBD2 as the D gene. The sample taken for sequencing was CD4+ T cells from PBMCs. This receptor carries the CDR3 CASSQGPLATTGFHTQYF. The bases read TGTGCCAGCAGCCAAGGCCCTCTAGCTACGACCGGGTTCCATACGCAGTATTTT.